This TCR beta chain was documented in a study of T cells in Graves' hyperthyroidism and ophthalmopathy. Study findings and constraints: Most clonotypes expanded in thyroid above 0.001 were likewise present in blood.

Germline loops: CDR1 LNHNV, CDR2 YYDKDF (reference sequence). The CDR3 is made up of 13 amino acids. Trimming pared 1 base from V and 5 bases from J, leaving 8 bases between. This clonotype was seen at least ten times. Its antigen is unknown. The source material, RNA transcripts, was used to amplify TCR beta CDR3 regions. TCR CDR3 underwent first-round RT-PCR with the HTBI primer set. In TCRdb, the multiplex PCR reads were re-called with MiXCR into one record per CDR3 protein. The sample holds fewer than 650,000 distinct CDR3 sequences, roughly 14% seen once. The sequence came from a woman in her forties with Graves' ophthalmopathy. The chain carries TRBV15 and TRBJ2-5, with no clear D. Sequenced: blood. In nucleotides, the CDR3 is TGTGCCACCAGCAGAGCACGCCTTGAGACCCAGTACTTC. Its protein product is CATSRARLETQYF.